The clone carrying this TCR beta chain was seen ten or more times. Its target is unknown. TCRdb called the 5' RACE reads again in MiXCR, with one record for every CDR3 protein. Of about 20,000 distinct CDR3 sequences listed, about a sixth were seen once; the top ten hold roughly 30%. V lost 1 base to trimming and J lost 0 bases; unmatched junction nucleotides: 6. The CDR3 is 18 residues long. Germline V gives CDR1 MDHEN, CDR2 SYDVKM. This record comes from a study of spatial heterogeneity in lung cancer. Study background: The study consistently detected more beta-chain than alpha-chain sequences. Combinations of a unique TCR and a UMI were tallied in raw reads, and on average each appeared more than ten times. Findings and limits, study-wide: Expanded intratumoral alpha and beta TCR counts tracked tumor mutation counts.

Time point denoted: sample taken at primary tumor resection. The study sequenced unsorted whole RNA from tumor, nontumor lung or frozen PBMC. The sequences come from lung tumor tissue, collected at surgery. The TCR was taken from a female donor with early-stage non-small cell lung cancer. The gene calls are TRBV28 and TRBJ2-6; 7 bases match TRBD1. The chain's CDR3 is CASSLYWTGSSGANVLTF. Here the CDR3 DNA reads TGTGCCAGCAGTTTATACTGGACAGGAAGCTCTGGGGCCAACGTCCTGACTTTC.